The rows below give T cell receptor beta chains drawn from one sample of a study of control samples from healthy donors and cancer patients. Profiling relied on immunoSEQ multiplex PCR, and the TCRdb table lists in-frame clones only, not all of them. In the table there are approximately 44,000 clones, 65% to 80% of which are singletons. Sequenced: formalin-fixed, paraffin-embedded tissue. The receptors were gathered from a male donor with melanoma. Both conserved end residues are part of each CDR3. A D gene is named only where the DNA matches it firmly. Only some rows state a clone size, as once, few, many or a class for expanded clones.

V gene: TRBV18
clone size: few
D gene: NA
J gene: TRBJ1-1
CDR3 DNA: TGTGCCAGCTCACTACAGGCGAACACTGAAGCTTTCTTT
CDR3 protein: CASSLQANTEAFF

V gene: TRBV3-1/TRBV3-2
clone size: NA
D gene: NA
J gene: TRBJ1-3
CDR3 DNA: TGTGCCAGTAGCCAAGCGGGGGGAGGGGTATCTGGAAACACCATATATTTT
CDR3 protein: CASSQAGGGVSGNTIYF

V gene: TRBV21-1
clone size: NA
D gene: NA
J gene: TRBJ2-1
CDR3 DNA: TGTGCCAGTGAGACTAGCGCAATCCGTTGTCAGTTCTTC
CDR3 protein: CASETSAIRCQFF

V gene: TRBV27
clone size: NA
D gene: TRBD2
J gene: TRBJ2-1
CDR3 DNA: TGTGCCAGCAGAAGGACTAGCACCAACAATGAGCAGTTCTTC
CDR3 protein: CASRRTSTNNEQFF

V gene: TRBV27
clone size: few
D gene: TRBD1
J gene: TRBJ2-7
CDR3 DNA: TGTGCCAGTCGACAGGGGAGCTCCTACGAGCAGTACTTC
CDR3 protein: CASRQGSSYEQYF

V gene: TRBV28
clone size: NA
D gene: NA
J gene: TRBJ2-7
CDR3 DNA: TGTGCCAGCAGTCCTCACTACGAGCAGTACTTC
CDR3 protein: CASSPHYEQYF

V gene: TRBV6-4
clone size: once
D gene: NA
J gene: TRBJ2-2
CDR3 DNA: TGTGCCAGCAGTGACTCTGGGACGAACACCGGGGAGCTGTTTTTT
CDR3 protein: CASSDSGTNTGELFF

V gene: TRBV29-1
clone size: NA
D gene: NA
J gene: TRBJ1-5
CDR3 DNA: TGCAGCGTTGGTGGGGGGCCCAATCAGCCCCAGCATTTT
CDR3 protein: CSVGGGPNQPQHF

V gene: TRBV6-5
clone size: few
D gene: TRBD1
J gene: TRBJ2-3
CDR3 DNA: TGTGCCAGCAGTTACCCGGGACAGGGACGAAATACGCAGTATTTT
CDR3 protein: CASSYPGQGRNTQYF

V gene: TRBV7-8
clone size: NA
D gene: NA
J gene: TRBJ1-1
CDR3 DNA: TGTGCCAGCAGCTCCGATATGAACACTGAAGCTTTCTTT
CDR3 protein: CASSSDMNTEAFF

V gene: TRBV6-5
clone size: NA
D gene: TRBD1
J gene: TRBJ2-1
CDR3 DNA: TGTGCCAGCAGCATACAGGGGGGCTTCTACAATGAGCAGTTCTTC
CDR3 protein: CASSIQGGFYNEQFF

V gene: TRBV24-1
clone size: NA
D gene: NA
J gene: TRBJ2-3
CDR3 DNA: TGTGCCACGGCCTCAGACACAGATACGCAGTATTTT
CDR3 protein: CATASDTDTQYF

V gene: TRBV19
clone size: few
D gene: TRBD1
J gene: TRBJ2-7
CDR3 DNA: TGTGCCAGTAGTAGTAACAGGGGGCGAGGGTACGAGCAGTACTTC
CDR3 protein: CASSSNRGRGYEQYF

V gene: TRBV7-9
clone size: NA
D gene: TRBD1
J gene: TRBJ1-1
CDR3 DNA: TGTGCCAGCAGCACCGGGACAGGGGGCGTAAGAGCTTTCTTT
CDR3 protein: CASSTGTGGVRAFF

V gene: TRBV7-9
clone size: few
D gene: TRBD1
J gene: TRBJ1-2
CDR3 DNA: TGTGCCAGCAGCATTCAGGGGGGTTCCTATGGCTACACCTTC
CDR3 protein: CASSIQGGSYGYTF

V gene: TRBV19
clone size: NA
D gene: NA
J gene: TRBJ1-4
CDR3 DNA: TGTGCCAGTAGTATAGGCTTCGGCTCGAAGGGTGAAAAACTGTTTTTT
CDR3 protein: CASSIGFGSKGEKLFF

V gene: TRBV3-1/TRBV3-2
clone size: NA
D gene: TRBD2
J gene: TRBJ2-2
CDR3 DNA: TGTGCCAGCAGCCAATCAGGGAGGGAGACCGGGGAGCTGTTTTTT
CDR3 protein: CASSQSGRETGELFF

V gene: TRBV11-2
clone size: NA
D gene: NA
J gene: TRBJ1-1
CDR3 DNA: TGTGCCAGCAGCTCACAAAGGGGAATGACTGAAGCTTTCTTT
CDR3 protein: CASSSQRGMTEAFF

V gene: TRBV29-1
clone size: few
D gene: NA
J gene: TRBJ2-7
CDR3 DNA: TGCAGCGTTGTGGGCGGCTCCTACGAGCAGTACTTC
CDR3 protein: CSVVGGSYEQYF

V gene: TRBV28
clone size: NA
D gene: NA
J gene: TRBJ1-5
CDR3 DNA: TGTGCCAGCGGCCCCTGGTTTGGCAATCAGCCCCAGCATTTT
CDR3 protein: CASGPWFGNQPQHF

V gene: TRBV6-1
clone size: few
D gene: TRBD1
J gene: TRBJ1-2
CDR3 DNA: TGTGCCAGCAGTGAAGTACCGACAGGGGGCTACACCTTC
CDR3 protein: CASSEVPTGGYTF

V gene: TRBV7-9
clone size: many
D gene: TRBD1
J gene: TRBJ1-1
CDR3 DNA: TGTGCCAGCAGTAACTCGGGACAGGGGAGGCTAGCTTTCTTT
CDR3 protein: CASSNSGQGRLAFF

V gene: TRBV28
clone size: NA
D gene: NA
J gene: TRBJ2-7
CDR3 DNA: TGTGCCAGCAGTACTCTGTACCTCGAGCAGTACTTC
CDR3 protein: CASSTLYLEQYF

V gene: TRBV7-8
clone size: NA
D gene: NA
J gene: TRBJ2-7
CDR3 DNA: TGTGCCAGCAGCTTAGATCTCGGGGTATCGTACGAGCAGTACTTC
CDR3 protein: CASSLDLGVSYEQYF

V gene: TRBV6-5
clone size: NA
D gene: NA
J gene: TRBJ2-5
CDR3 DNA: TGTGCCAGCAGACCCCCGGGGCAAGAGACCCAGTACTTC
CDR3 protein: CASRPPGQETQYF

V gene: TRBV7-9
clone size: NA
D gene: NA
J gene: TRBJ2-7
CDR3 DNA: TGTGCCAGCAGCTTAGGGGCGGGTTACGAGCAGTACTTC
CDR3 protein: CASSLGAGYEQYF

V gene: TRBV7-2
clone size: NA
D gene: NA
J gene: TRBJ1-5
CDR3 DNA: TGTGCCAGCAGCCGCTCGAGCAATCAGCCCCAGCATTTT
CDR3 protein: CASSRSSNQPQHF

V gene: TRBV3-1/TRBV3-2
clone size: NA
D gene: NA
J gene: TRBJ1-4
CDR3 DNA: TGTGCCAGCAGCCAATCGCCACGCAATGAAAAACTGTTTTTT
CDR3 protein: CASSQSPRNEKLFF

V gene: TRBV19
clone size: large
D gene: NA
J gene: TRBJ1-5
CDR3 DNA: TGTGCCAGTAGTATAGAAGGGCCCCCGGGGCAGCCCCAGCATTTT
CDR3 protein: CASSIEGPPGQPQHF

V gene: TRBV29-1
clone size: NA
D gene: NA
J gene: TRBJ1-1
CDR3 DNA: TGCAGCGCCGGGGTTTTCAACACTGAAGCTTTCTTT
CDR3 protein: CSAGVFNTEAFF

V gene: TRBV19
clone size: NA
D gene: TRBD1
J gene: TRBJ1-1
CDR3 DNA: TGTGCCAGTAGGGCCCCGCGGGACAGGGGGATTGTGCAAGCTTTCTTT
CDR3 protein: CASRAPRDRGIVQAFF

V gene: TRBV11-3
clone size: NA
D gene: TRBD1
J gene: TRBJ1-2
CDR3 DNA: TGTGCCAGCAGCTCCCTCAAGCTCAGGGGGCGCGGTAACTATGGCTACACCTTC
CDR3 protein: CASSSLKLRGRGNYGYTF

V gene: TRBV18
clone size: NA
D gene: NA
J gene: TRBJ2-2
CDR3 DNA: TGTGCCAGCTCACATCAGAACACCGGGGAGCTGTTTTTT
CDR3 protein: CASSHQNTGELFF

V gene: TRBV6-5
clone size: NA
D gene: TRBD1
J gene: TRBJ2-7
CDR3 DNA: TGTGCCAGCAGTTCAACAGGGGCCAACTCCTACGAGCAGTACTTC
CDR3 protein: CASSSTGANSYEQYF

V gene: TRBV18
clone size: NA
D gene: NA
J gene: TRBJ2-2
CDR3 DNA: TGTGCCAGCTCACGGGGGAACACCGGGGAGCTGTTTTTT
CDR3 protein: CASSRGNTGELFF

V gene: TRBV19
clone size: NA
D gene: TRBD2
J gene: TRBJ2-7
CDR3 DNA: TGTGCCAGTAGTACCGGGGGGAGCGGGAGTCTCCGCTTGCGCTCCTACGAGCAGTACTTC
CDR3 protein: CASSTGGSGSLRLRSYEQYF

V gene: TRBV5-1
clone size: NA
D gene: TRBD1
J gene: TRBJ1-1
CDR3 DNA: TGCGCCAGCAGCTTGGCCCCGGCCCAGGGACAGGAAGCTTTCTTT
CDR3 protein: CASSLAPAQGQEAFF

V gene: TRBV28
clone size: NA
D gene: TRBD1
J gene: TRBJ2-5
CDR3 DNA: TGTGCCAGCCGCCCGGGACAGGGCCCCCAAGAGACCCAGTACTTC
CDR3 protein: CASRPGQGPQETQYF

V gene: TRBV12-3/TRBV12-4
clone size: NA
D gene: TRBD1
J gene: TRBJ1-5
CDR3 DNA: TGTGCCAGCAGTTTAATAGACAGGGGGCCCCAGCATTTT
CDR3 protein: CASSLIDRGPQHF